Presented here are 32 T cell receptor beta chains from one specimen sequenced in a study of blood T cells in healthy people across ages. Together with a sample-barcoded 5' primer, a J-beta primer mix was included in a second PCR lasting roughly 6 to 12 cycles. TCRdb re-called the 5' RACE reads with MiXCR, one entry per CDR3 protein. The sample lists about 970,000 distinct CDR3 sequences; about 51% were seen once. The sample taken for sequencing was blood. The source is a woman aged 60-75 years in good health.

This clonotype was detected many times. The chain links TRBV10-3 to TRBJ2-7; D is unclear. Trimming pared 8 bases from V and 0 bases from J, leaving 8 bases between. The CDR3 runs to 12 residues. Per the germline V gene, CDR1 is ENHRY and CDR2 is SYGVKD. CDR3 nucleotide sequence: TGTGCCATCGGGTCGGGCTCCTACGAGCAGTACTTC. Protein product: CAIGSGSYEQYF.

Comment on this clonotype: The junction and the germline gene differ at one end; a read error may be behind it. The chain joins TRBV5-1 to TRBJ2-1; the match to TRBD2 covers 7 bases. Germline V lookup: CDR1 SGHRS, CDR2 YFSETQ. The CDR3 is made up of 14 amino acids. Written as DNA, the CDR3 is TGCGCCGGCAGCCGGACTAGCTCCTACAATGAGCAGTTCTTC. This sequence encodes CAGSRTSSYNEQFF.

This sequence joins TRBV20-1 and TRBJ2-7; TRBD1 matches 10 bases. The J call is doubtful: the DNA matches TRBJ2-5 better. The CDR3 totals 17 residues. CDR1 DFQATT and CDR2 SNEGSKA come from the germline V gene (reference sequence). CDR3 sequence reads: CSAPLPPRDRGGETQYF. CDR3 DNA sequence: TGCAGTGCTCCCCTACCTCCCCGGGACAGGGGAGGGGAGACCCAGTACTTC.

A few counts support this clonotype. The gene calls are TRBV12-3 or TRBV12-4 and TRBJ2-5; tentative D call: TRBD1 (5 bases). V lost 2 bases and J lost 7, with 11 bases in between. The CDR3 is made up of 13 amino acids. CDR3 region: CASSLRQSGTQYF. In DNA, the CDR3 is TGTGCCAGCAGTTTAAGACAGTCCGGGACCCAGTACTTC.

This chain links TRBV6-7 with TRBJ1-1; 8 bases are shared with TRBD1. TRBV6-7 is an ORF, with its function uncertain. The J segment lost 3 bases and the V segment lost 10 bases, leaving 13 bases of the junction unmatched. The CDR3 totals 15 residues. CDR3 sequence (DNA): TGTGCCACCCCCCCTCCAGGGGGCAAGGACACTGAAGCTTTCTTT. Translating gives CATPPPGGKDTEAFF.

CDR3 protein: CASSPPGTGGWEQYF. The CDR3 coding sequence is TGTGCCAGCAGCCCCCCGGGGACAGGTGGATGGGAGCAGTACTTC. The chain combines TRBV5-4 with TRBJ2-5, with TRBD1 identical over 8 bases. The junction had 16 bases not matched to a gene; V was cut back by 4 bases and J by 11 bases. The CDR3 has 15 amino acids. The V gene's germline CDR1 is SGHNT and CDR2 YYREEE (reference sequence).

The V gene is TRBV14, the J gene TRBJ2-5; D remains unclear. Trimming left V 2 bases short and J 4 bases short, with 5 bases between. Germline loops: CDR1 SGHDN, CDR2 FVKESK. This CDR3 spans 12 amino acids. CDR3 DNA sequence: TGTGCCAGCAGCCAATTCAGAGAGACCCAGTACTTC. This gives the protein CASSQFRETQYF.

This clonotype was recorded at least ten times. The chain is built from TRBV6-5 and TRBJ2-3; 8 bases align to TRBD2. Germline loops: CDR1 MNHEY, CDR2 SVGAGI. The J segment lost 5 bases and the V segment lost 7 bases, leaving 11 bases of the junction unmatched. The CDR3 spans 15 residues. The CDR3: CASTLSGSRRDTQYF. CDR3 sequence (DNA): TGTGCCAGCACCCTCAGCGGGAGTCGGAGAGATACGCAGTATTTT.

This clonotype was recorded a few times. J is TRBJ1-6 and V is TRBV4-1; D remains ambiguous. V lost 1 base, J lost 6 bases, and 10 bases lay in between. CDR1 and CDR2 from the germline V gene are MGHRA and YSYEKL. The CDR3 sequence is 15 residues long. CDR3 sequence reads: CASSQAQQFNSPLHF. The CDR3 nucleotides are TGCGCCAGCAGCCAAGCCCAACAGTTTAATTCACCCCTCCACTTT.

The chain joins TRBV29-1 to TRBJ2-3; D is unclear. This CDR3 region has 12 residues. Deletions cut 7 bases from V and 8 bases from J, with 16 bases between. Germline V gene data show CDR1 as SQVTM and CDR2 as ANQGSEA. The CDR3 here is CSEWVGTRTQYF. In DNA, the CDR3 is TGCAGCGAGTGGGTTGGCACACGTACGCAGTATTTT.

The gene calls are TRBV12-3 or TRBV12-4 and TRBJ1-6; TRBD1 is a possible D gene (6 bases). Trimming took off 3 bases at V and 9 bases at J, with 21 bases between the two ends. This CDR3 is built from 17 residues. This CDR3 is CASSLAREQGIGSPLHF. The CDR3 DNA reads as TGTGCCAGCAGTTTGGCCCGCGAACAGGGAATCGGTTCACCCCTCCACTTT.

The chain employs TRBV2 and TRBJ2-7; no clear D. Trimming removed 2 bases from V and 5 bases from J, with 7 bases in between. The CDR3 is made up of 12 amino acids. From germline, CDR1 is SNHLY and CDR2 FYNNEI. The CDR3 sequence: CASSENVHEQYF. Written as DNA, the CDR3 is TGTGCCAGCAGTGAAAATGTCCACGAGCAGTACTTC.

The count of this clonotype is one. A junction end diverges from the germline sequence, so it may reflect a read error. This chain connects TRBV18 to TRBJ2-1; TRBD2 might be the D (5 bases). Looked up from germline, CDR1 is KGHSH and CDR2 is LQKENI. There are 16 residues in the CDR3. The CDR3 region is CATPRDGLPQINGQFF. The CDR3 bases are TGTGCCACCCCACGGGATGGACTGCCACAAATTAATGGGCAGTTCTTC.

The genes are TRBV3-1 and TRBJ2-2, with 9 bases that match TRBD2. The CDR3 extends over 14 amino acids. Germline CDR1 is LGHDT and CDR2 is YNNKEL (reference sequence). Trimming at V came to 4 bases and at J to 6 bases, leaving 3 bases not matched to a gene. In nucleotides, the CDR3 is TGTGCCAGCAGCCGTAGCGGGAGCGCCGGGGAGCTGTTTTTT. It specifies CASSRSGSAGELFF.

The table lists this clonotype with a few counts. This rearrangement joins TRBV28 to TRBJ2-7; 8 positions match TRBD1. Germline V gene data show CDR1 as MDHEN and CDR2 as SYDVKM. The CDR3 totals 14 residues. V shed 6 bases, J shed 2 bases, and the junction held 6 bases outside the gene matches. DNA for the CDR3: TGTGCCAGCAGAGGGACAGGTAGGCCCTACGAGCAGTACTTC. The encoded protein is CASRGTGRPYEQYF.

This sequence joins TRBV29-1 and TRBJ2-4, with TRBD1 as a possible D gene (6 bases). The V end lost 8 bases, the J end lost 7 bases, and 18 bases lay between the germline ends. Per germline, CDR1 SQVTM and CDR2 ANQGSEA. The CDR3 has 13 amino acids. CDR3 residues: CSILRGVHNIQYF. In DNA form, the CDR3 reads TGCAGCATCCTCAGGGGTGTTCATAACATTCAGTACTTC.

This sequence joins TRBV7-3 and TRBJ2-5, with a weak D call TRBD2 (6 bases). Trimming pared 1 base from V and 11 bases from J, leaving 20 bases between. The CDR3 totals 15 residues. Per germline, CDR1 SGHTA and CDR2 FQGTGA. CDR3 sequence: CASSLRASAVDEQYF. The CDR3 DNA reads TGTGCCAGCAGCTTAAGGGCTAGCGCGGTCGATGAGCAGTACTTC.

The chain has TRBV2 and TRBJ2-1, with TRBD2 identical over 10 bases. Germline lookup yields CDR1 SNHLY and CDR2 FYNNEI. Trimming at V came to 2 bases and at J to 4 bases, leaving 2 bases not matched to a gene. There are 15 residues in the CDR3. The CDR3 loop is CASSELAGVYNEQFF. In DNA, the CDR3 is TGTGCCAGCAGTGAACTAGCGGGAGTTTACAATGAGCAGTTCTTC.

This chain connects TRBV5-1 to TRBJ1-1, with 7 bases aligning to TRBD1. CDR1 SGHRS and CDR2 YFSETQ come from the germline V gene. This CDR3 spans 19 amino acids. Germline trimming cut 3 bases from V and 1 base from J; bases unmatched to any gene: 18. The CDR3 DNA follows: TGCGCCAGCAGCTGGGGCCGCCTTTCGTCCAGGGGGGAGAACACTGAAGCTTTCTTT. Protein: CASSWGRLSSRGENTEAFF.

This chain joins TRBV6-5 and TRBJ1-2; 9 nucleotides agree with TRBD1. The CDR3 extends over 18 amino acids. V was pared by 4 bases and J by 3 bases, with 15 bases of the junction left unmatched. The germline CDR1 and CDR2 sequences are MNHEY and SVGAGI. The chain's CDR3 is CASSSDSPDRGPHYGYTF. The CDR3 region has the DNA TGTGCCAGCAGTTCCGACTCCCCGGACAGGGGACCCCACTATGGCTACACCTTC.

This clonotype came up many times. The chain is built from TRBV4-1 and TRBJ2-7; D might be TRBD2 (5 bases). V lost 4 bases and J lost 5, with 21 bases in between. The germline V gene has CDR1 MGHRA and CDR2 YSYEKL. The CDR3 is made up of 16 amino acids. The CDR3 DNA follows: TGCGCCAGCAGCCCCCAACAGACTACCCTGCCCCACGAGCAGTACTTC. Translated, it gives CASSPQQTTLPHEQYF.

V and J are TRBV5-1 and TRBJ2-7; weak D call: TRBD1 (5 bases). This CDR3 has 14 amino acids. The V end lost 5 bases, the J end lost 1 base, and 13 bases lay between the germline ends. From germline, CDR1 is SGHRS and CDR2 YFSETQ. CDR3 in amino acids: CASSYDRDSYEQYF. The CDR3 coding sequence is TGCGCCAGCAGTTATGACAGAGATTCCTACGAGCAGTACTTC.

This clonotype was detected a few times. V usage is TRBV2 and J usage is TRBJ2-7; the D is unclear. The V end lost 6 bases, the J end lost 2 bases, and 17 bases lay between the germline ends. This CDR3 has 15 residues. CDR1 is SNHLY and CDR2 is FYNNEI in the germline V gene. In nucleotides, the CDR3 is TGTGCCAGCAGGGCCGGACGAAGGAGCACCTACGAGCAGTACTTC. Protein sequence: CASRAGRRSTYEQYF.

This clonotype was counted a few times. The chain couples TRBV7-2 to TRBJ2-7; D is undetermined. Germline loops: CDR1 SGHTA, CDR2 FQGNSA. The V end was cut by 0 bases, the J end by 3 bases, with 9 bases between. This CDR3 region has 14 residues. DNA of the CDR3: TGTGCCAGCAGCTTAGCGCCGACAAACTACGAGCAGTACTTC. Encoded protein: CASSLAPTNYEQYF. Supplemented by reference TRBV7-2 and TRBJ2-7, the full variable domain reads GAGVSQSPSNKVTEKGKDVELRCDPISGHTALYWYRQSLGQGLEFLIYFQGNSAPDKSGLPSDRFSAERTGGSVSTLTIQRTQQEDSAVYLCASSLAPTNYEQYFGPGTRLTVT.

The chain recombines TRBV29-1 with TRBJ2-1, with D possibly being TRBD2 (6 bases). The CDR3 length is 14 residues. Germline V gene lookup returns CDR1 SQVTM and CDR2 ANQGSEA. V dropped 7 bases and J dropped 9 bases, with 22 bases sitting between them. The CDR3 is CSAPGVRVNREQFF. The DNA of the CDR3 is TGCAGCGCACCGGGAGTCCGGGTCAATCGTGAGCAGTTCTTC.

The chain has TRBV20-1 and TRBJ2-5, with D hard to call. The J call may be wrong; the DNA end is better matched by TRBJ2-7. The length of the CDR3 is 12 residues. The germline V gene has CDR1 DFQATT and CDR2 SNEGSKA (reference sequence). The CDR3 DNA reads TGCAGTGGTACCGGGCCCTCCTACGAGCAGTACTTC. This encodes CSGTGPSYEQYF.

The chain carries TRBV6-1 and TRBJ1-2; 9 bases are a match to TRBD1. The germline CDR1 and CDR2 sequences are MNHNS and SASEGT. The CDR3 has 14 residues. With V trimmed by 11 bases and J by 2 bases, 9 bases remained unmatched. The CDR3 region is CAPGQGISNYGYTF. CDR3 nucleotide sequence: TGTGCCCCCGGACAGGGGATTTCGAACTATGGCTACACCTTC.

The V and J genes are TRBV18 and TRBJ2-7, with D possibly being TRBD1 (6 bases). Germline V lookup: CDR1 KGHSH, CDR2 LQKENI. The CDR3 sequence is 16 residues long. V was pared by 3 bases and J by 6 bases, with 21 bases between. In DNA form, the CDR3 reads TGTGCCAGCTCACCCCACGTTACAGGGATAATTGTCGAGCAGTACTTC. It encodes CASSPHVTGIIVEQYF.

This clonotype has at least ten counts. The V call is TRBV29-1, the J call TRBJ2-7; TRBD1 matches 9 bases. This CDR3 has 13 amino acids. Trimming at V came to 3 bases and at J to 3 bases, leaving 3 bases not matched to a gene. The germline V gene has CDR1 SQVTM and CDR2 ANQGSEA. The CDR3 nucleotides are TGCAGCGTTGAGGGACAGGGCCACTACGAGCAGTACTTC. This codes for CSVEGQGHYEQYF.

The chain carries TRBV10-3 and TRBJ2-2, with 8 bases fitting TRBD1. Trimming removed 0 bases from V and 4 bases from J; junction bases left unmatched: 4. The CDR3 covers 16 residues. Germline CDR1 ENHRY, CDR2 SYGVKD. CDR3 loop: CAISESIQGATGELFF. The CDR3 DNA reads as TGTGCCATCAGTGAGTCGATCCAGGGGGCCACCGGGGAGCTGTTTTTT.

The V call is TRBV7-2, the J call TRBJ2-1; 7 bases are a match to TRBD2. CDR3 length: 15 amino acids. Per germline, CDR1 SGHTA and CDR2 FQGNSA. V shed 1 base, J shed 4 bases, and the junction held 4 bases outside the gene matches. The CDR3 region has the DNA TGTGCCAGCAGCTTAGGAGCGGGAAATTACAATGAGCAGTTCTTC. Amino acids: CASSLGAGNYNEQFF.

The V and J genes are TRBV20-1 and TRBJ1-5, with D unresolved. Deletions cut 6 bases from V and 4 bases from J, with 16 bases between. The CDR3 consists of 14 residues. CDR1 and CDR2 from the germline V gene are DFQATT and SNEGSKA (reference sequence). CDR3 nucleotide sequence: TGCAGTGCGGCTAGAGGGTTCCCGAATCAGCCCCAGCATTTT. It specifies CSAARGFPNQPQHF.